This T cell receptor beta chain came from a study of breast tumors, draining lymph nodes, adjacent tissues. TCRdb reprocessed the multiplex PCR reads with MiXCR, giving one entry per CDR3 protein. The sample carries hundreds of thousands of distinct CDR3 sequences, roughly 32% recorded once. The lymph nodes were axillary draining lymph nodes from breast cancer patients. Study-level points and caveats: Tumor T cell lymph node origin was a supported hypothesis, not proven. Compared with lymph nodes, tumors were less diverse; compared with nontumor tissue, more.

This clonotype was found many times. Its antigen is unidentified. V trimming: 1 base; J trimming: 9 bases; junction bases outside the gene matches: 7. This CDR3 comprises 14 residues. The germline V gene encodes CDR1 GTSNPN and CDR2 SVGIG (reference sequence). This chain links TRBV30 with TRBJ1-3, with 9 bases that match TRBD1. The sequencing input was axillary lymph node tissue. The clonotype comes from a female donor with breast cancer. Some clones in this sample may be carry-over from other donors' samples. The CDR3 nucleotides are TGTGCCTGGAGTGGGGACAGGGAATTCGGCACCATATATTTT. Translated, it gives CAWSGDREFGTIYF.